This T cell receptor (beta chain) comes out of a study of T cell responses to AZD1222 COVID-19 vaccine. At the level of the study: Second-dose recipients at about 4 or about 12 weeks were treated as one pooled group. General study points: Reportedly, nearly half the spike-specific TCRs target unmutated variant regions. Scientists sampled the repertoires only once the peak T cell response had passed. The donor group comprised mostly white British people and more females; the analysis possibly underestimated clonal diversity.

Produced via immunoSEQ multiplex PCR; TCRdb's table is partial and in-frame only. The table shows 120,000 or so clones, with more than 70% occurring only once. Comments on this clone: Its antigen is unidentified.

The sample here was peripheral blood, taken on day 0 of AZD1222 vaccination. The clonotype comes from an adult in good health.

CDR3 sequence: CASSRDRGGEKLFF. The CDR3 DNA is TGTGCCAGCAGCCGGGACAGGGGTGGCGAAAAACTGTTTTTT. The chain links TRBV28 to TRBJ1-4, with TRBD1 matching 10 bases. The V segment lost 6 bases and the J segment 8 bases; nucleotides outside the gene matches: 6. Per germline, CDR1 MDHEN and CDR2 SYDVKM. This CDR3 region has 14 residues.